The 16 T cell receptor beta chains below were found in one sample sequenced in a study of beta chain features in type 1 diabetes (dated by TCRdb to the late 2010s). To prepare the library, the immunoSEQ multiplex PCR assay was applied. The entire isolated RNA was reverse transcribed using the High Capacity cDNA Reverse Transcription Kit, and thus expressed TCRB transcripts were sequenced. TCRdb stores this immuneACCESS table with in-frame sequences only. Part of the clones is absent; in the studies checked, under half of the shortfall reflects unresolved V genes, and no reason is known for the rest. This sample holds 300,000 to 400,000 clones; around an eighth were observed only once. The ten top clones hold nearly 0.015% of the sample. What these receptors recognize is not known. The full study reports these points: In all four CD4+ subsets, TCRB CDR3 length was moderately but significantly shorter in type 1 diabetes patients.

Material: naive CD4+ T cells from blood. According to the study, the label for this sample's cell subset or site signals: true naive CD4+ T cells. The receptors shown here come from a woman between 18 and 29 years old with type 1 diabetes.

The rearrangement links TRBV4-1 to TRBJ2-6; TRBD1 matches at 11 bases. After removal of 4 bases from V and 1 base from J, the junction contained 3 bases not matched to a gene. The CDR3 spans 17 residues. Germline CDR1 reads MGHRA; CDR2 reads YSYEKL. The CDR3 loop reads CASSLGTGGSGANVLTF. The CDR3 region has the DNA TGCGCCAGCAGCCTCGGGACAGGGGGATCTGGGGCCAACGTCCTGACTTTC.

This clone has a handful of counts. The chain joins TRBV5-1 to TRBJ2-5, with 10 bases fitting TRBD2. With V trimmed by 4 bases and J by 3 bases, 3 bases remained unmatched. The CDR3 is 14 residues long. The germline CDR1 and CDR2 sequences are SGHRS and YFSETQ. The CDR3 DNA sequence: TGCGCCAGCAGCGTTACTAGCGGGGAAGAGACCCAGTACTTC. As protein: CASSVTSGEETQYF. Variable domain in full (rest from reference TRBV5-1 and TRBJ2-5): KAGVTQTPRYLIKTRGQQVTLSCSPISGHRSVSWYQQTPGQGLQFLFEYFSETQRNKGNFPGRFSGRQFSNSRSEMNVSTLELGDSALYLCASSVTSGEETQYFGPGTRLLVL.

This chain uses TRBV5-1 with TRBJ2-7, with a tentative D call TRBD1 (6 bases). V lost 0 bases to trimming and J lost 4 bases, with 11 bases between them. Germline V gene sequence: CDR1 SGHRS, CDR2 YFSETQ. This CDR3 is 14 amino acids long. The DNA for the CDR3 is TGCGCCAGCAGCTTGGTGGGGGCAGTGTACGAGCAGTACTTC. Amino acid sequence: CASSLVGAVYEQYF.

This clone was observed a handful of times. This CDR3 reads CASSLAGVGNEQFF. The CDR3 nucleotides read TGTGCCAGCAGCTTAGCGGGAGTGGGGAATGAGCAGTTCTTC. The gene calls are TRBV7-3 and TRBJ2-1, with TRBD2 matching 7 bases. This CDR3 has 14 residues. The V segment lost 2 bases and the J segment 7 bases; nucleotides outside the gene matches: 5. Germline V gene lookup returns CDR1 SGHTA and CDR2 FQGTGA.

CDR3 nucleotide sequence: TGTGCCAGCTCACTAGCGGGAGCGCTGTACAATGAGCAGTTCTTC. Amino acids: CASSLAGALYNEQFF. V is TRBV18 and J is TRBJ2-1, with 9 bases identical to TRBD2. This CDR3 spans 15 amino acids. Germline loops: CDR1 KGHSH, CDR2 LQKENI. Trimming at V came to 4 bases and at J to 4 bases, leaving 5 bases not matched to a gene. The full variable domain, with the rest looked up from reference TRBV18 and TRBJ2-1, is NAGVMQNPRHLVRRRGQEARLRCSPMKGHSHVYWYRQLPEEGLKFMVYLQKENIIDESGMPKERFSAEFPKEGPSILRIQQVVRGDSAAYFCASSLAGALYNEQFFGPGTRLTVL.

This clone was detected a few times. The gene calls are TRBV28 and TRBJ1-2; 10 bases agree with TRBD1. The germline V gene has CDR1 MDHEN and CDR2 SYDVKM. The CDR3 has 14 amino acids. V trimming: 10 bases; J trimming: 6 bases; junction bases outside the gene matches: 11. In DNA form, the CDR3 reads TGTGCCACCGCCGCGGGACAGGGGTTCGATGGCTACACCTTC. The encoded protein is CATAAGQGFDGYTF.

This clone was counted between two and nine times. The chain has TRBV29-1 and TRBJ2-3; 9 bases line up with TRBD1. Germline assignment: CDR1 SQVTM and CDR2 ANQGSEA. CDR3 length equals 15 residues. V gave up 3 bases and J gave up 0 bases; unmatched junction bases: 4. The CDR3 here is CSVDGDRDSTDTQYF. CDR3 bases: TGCAGCGTTGATGGGGACAGGGATAGCACAGATACGCAGTATTTT.

This clone was found a few times. The V and J genes are TRBV7-2 and TRBJ2-3; D might be TRBD1 (5 bases). The CDR3 spans 14 residues. The ends were cut back, 5 bases at V and 3 bases at J, with 12 bases in the middle. Germline V gives CDR1 SGHTA, CDR2 FQGNSA. CDR3 sequence reads: CASSPQGETDTQYF. The DNA for the CDR3 is TGTGCCAGCAGCCCCCAAGGGGAAACAGATACGCAGTATTTT.

J is TRBJ2-1 and V is TRBV4-2; 15 bases fit TRBD2. Per the germline V gene, CDR1 is LGHNA and CDR2 is YNFKEQ. The ends lost 5 bases at V and 6 bases at J; junction bases unmatched: 5. CDR3 length: 16 residues. CDR3 region: CASSFGLAGGINEQFF. The CDR3 coding sequence is TGTGCCAGCAGCTTTGGACTAGCGGGAGGGATCAATGAGCAGTTCTTC.

The V and J genes are TRBV18 and TRBJ2-3, with 9 nucleotides matching TRBD2. The CDR3 runs 15 residues. CDR1 KGHSH and CDR2 LQKENI come from the germline V gene. V trimming: 5 bases; J trimming: 0 bases; junction bases outside the gene matches: 3. DNA of the CDR3: TGTGCCAGCTCAACAGCGGGAGGAAGCACAGATACGCAGTATTTT. This sequence encodes CASSTAGGSTDTQYF.

The CDR3 nucleotides read TGTGCCAGCAGCTTAATTCAGACAGGGCGTATTGAGCAGTTCTTC. This encodes CASSLIQTGRIEQFF. The chain uses TRBV7-9 and TRBJ2-1, with 7 bases lining up with TRBD1. The CDR3 totals 15 residues. Unmatched junction bases numbered 10, after V lost 2 bases and J lost 9 bases. CDR1 and CDR2 from the germline V gene are SEHNR and FQNEAQ (reference sequence).

The CDR3 reads CASRRRGDGYTF. CDR3 DNA sequence: TGTGCCAGCAGACGCAGGGGCGATGGCTACACCTTC. The rearrangement joins TRBV6-5 to TRBJ1-2, with D maybe TRBD1 (6 bases). Germline CDR1 MNHEY, CDR2 SVGAGI. Trimming removed 6 bases from V and 6 bases from J, with 11 bases in between. The CDR3 has 12 amino acids.

This clone was seen more than once but under ten times. This chain links TRBV5-1 with TRBJ1-1, with 7 bases fitting TRBD1. The CDR3 has 13 amino acids. In germline, CDR1 is SGHRS, CDR2 YFSETQ. With 2 bases clipped from V and 8 bases from J, the junction kept 6 bases outside the gene matches. CDR3 DNA: TGCGCCAGCAGCTTACTACAGGGGCCCGAAGCTTTCTTT. Its translation: CASSLLQGPEAFF.

The table lists this clone with a few counts. This chain joins TRBV11-2 and TRBJ2-7; 8 bases fit TRBD2. Trimming cost V 0 bases and J 13 bases; bases outside gene matches: 8. This CDR3 has 13 amino acids. Germline CDR1 reads SGHAT; CDR2 reads FQNNGV. CDR3 coding DNA: TGTGCCAGCAGCTTAGACCCGCTCGGACTAGCCTACTTC. It encodes CASSLDPLGLAYF.

V usage is TRBV7-9 and J usage is TRBJ2-7; D ambiguous. The CDR3 is 14 amino acids. Germline loops: CDR1 SEHNR, CDR2 FQNEAQ (reference sequence). V was trimmed by 1 base and J by 2 bases, leaving 9 bases between them. DNA of the CDR3: TGTGCCAGCAGCTTAGATATTCCCGCCTACGAGCAGTACTTC. Translation gives CASSLDIPAYEQYF.

This clone was seen a handful of times. The rearrangement uses TRBV29-1 and TRBJ2-1; TRBD1 might be the D (5 bases). The germline gives CDR1 SQVTM, CDR2 ANQGSEA. The CDR3 spans 15 residues. The ends were cut back, 7 bases at V and 7 bases at J, with 23 bases in the middle. The CDR3 DNA is TGCAGCGCTCAACCGAGGCGCAAGGGGCGTAATGAGCAGTTCTTC. Residues: CSAQPRRKGRNEQFF.